This TCR beta chain is drawn from a study of STAT3 mutations in large granular lymphocyte leukemia. General study points: Differing intervals and regimens complicate linking therapy response to clone burden. Suggested: STAT3 mutation was not the ancestral event for these clonal expansions. At least one immunodominant TCR beta clonotype appeared in every T-cell large granular lymphocyte leukemia patient.

Repertoires were generated with immunoSEQ multiplex PCR, while TCRdb's copy carries only in-frame clones and drops some. The sample includes some 6,000 clones, approximately 88% seen only once; the top ten take around a sixth. V shed 3 bases and J shed 2 bases, with 23 bases lying between them. Germline CDR1 is SGHTA and CDR2 is FQGNSA. CDR3 length: 19 residues. Details on this clone: As yet, its antigen is unknown.

The rearrangement joins TRBV7-2 to TRBJ2-4; D not certain. This clonotype was sampled from a human donor with T large granular lymphocyte leukemia. Some clones in this sample may be carry-over from other donors' samples. Sequenced sample: PBMCs. The CDR3: CASSLRKGDVVGSKNIQYF. The CDR3 DNA follows: TGTGCCAGCAGCTTGAGGAAGGGTGACGTGGTCGGGTCCAAAAACATTCAGTACTTC.